This T cell receptor beta chain was identified in a study of blood T cell repertoires in COVID-19. On the study more broadly: The study drew acute and convalescent COVID-19 samples from the United States, Italy and Spain.

The CDR3 covers 16 residues. V was clipped by 5 bases and J by 8 bases; unmatched bases: 17. Germline V gives CDR1 SEHNR, CDR2 FQNEAQ (reference sequence). Per the study methods: Reference gene primer amplification gave nucleated cell count estimates. The assay was immunoSEQ multiplex PCR, and TCRdb's table has in-frame clones only and misses some. V and J calls and clone size are those listed in that table; D and trimming were worked out from the DNA. The sample lists some 140,000 clones, roughly 81% occurring once. This clone was observed a few times. The sequencing input was peripheral blood. The chain uses TRBV7-9 and TRBJ1-2, with 7 bases identical to TRBD1. This clonotype was obtained from a human donor in a cohort sampled during active COVID-19. The CDR3 sequence is CASSQGATGTSGGYTF. The CDR3 nucleotides are TGTGCCAGCAGCCAGGGAGCGACAGGGACCTCCGGAGGCTACACCTTC.